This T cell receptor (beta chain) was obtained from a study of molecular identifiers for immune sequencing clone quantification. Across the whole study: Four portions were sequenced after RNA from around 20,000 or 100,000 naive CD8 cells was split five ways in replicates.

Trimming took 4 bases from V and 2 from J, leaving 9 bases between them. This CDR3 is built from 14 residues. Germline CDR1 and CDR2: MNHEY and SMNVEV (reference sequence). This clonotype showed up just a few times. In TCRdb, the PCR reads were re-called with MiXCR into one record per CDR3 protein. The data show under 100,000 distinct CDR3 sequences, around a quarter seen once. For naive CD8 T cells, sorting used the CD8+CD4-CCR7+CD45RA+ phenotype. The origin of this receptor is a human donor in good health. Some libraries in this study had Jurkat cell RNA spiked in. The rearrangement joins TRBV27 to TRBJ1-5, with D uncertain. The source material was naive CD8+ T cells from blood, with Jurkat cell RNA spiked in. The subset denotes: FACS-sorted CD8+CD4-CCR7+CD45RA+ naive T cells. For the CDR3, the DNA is TGTGCCAGCAGTTCTAAGGGTCGCAATCAGCCCCAGCATTTT. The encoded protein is CASSSKGRNQPQHF.